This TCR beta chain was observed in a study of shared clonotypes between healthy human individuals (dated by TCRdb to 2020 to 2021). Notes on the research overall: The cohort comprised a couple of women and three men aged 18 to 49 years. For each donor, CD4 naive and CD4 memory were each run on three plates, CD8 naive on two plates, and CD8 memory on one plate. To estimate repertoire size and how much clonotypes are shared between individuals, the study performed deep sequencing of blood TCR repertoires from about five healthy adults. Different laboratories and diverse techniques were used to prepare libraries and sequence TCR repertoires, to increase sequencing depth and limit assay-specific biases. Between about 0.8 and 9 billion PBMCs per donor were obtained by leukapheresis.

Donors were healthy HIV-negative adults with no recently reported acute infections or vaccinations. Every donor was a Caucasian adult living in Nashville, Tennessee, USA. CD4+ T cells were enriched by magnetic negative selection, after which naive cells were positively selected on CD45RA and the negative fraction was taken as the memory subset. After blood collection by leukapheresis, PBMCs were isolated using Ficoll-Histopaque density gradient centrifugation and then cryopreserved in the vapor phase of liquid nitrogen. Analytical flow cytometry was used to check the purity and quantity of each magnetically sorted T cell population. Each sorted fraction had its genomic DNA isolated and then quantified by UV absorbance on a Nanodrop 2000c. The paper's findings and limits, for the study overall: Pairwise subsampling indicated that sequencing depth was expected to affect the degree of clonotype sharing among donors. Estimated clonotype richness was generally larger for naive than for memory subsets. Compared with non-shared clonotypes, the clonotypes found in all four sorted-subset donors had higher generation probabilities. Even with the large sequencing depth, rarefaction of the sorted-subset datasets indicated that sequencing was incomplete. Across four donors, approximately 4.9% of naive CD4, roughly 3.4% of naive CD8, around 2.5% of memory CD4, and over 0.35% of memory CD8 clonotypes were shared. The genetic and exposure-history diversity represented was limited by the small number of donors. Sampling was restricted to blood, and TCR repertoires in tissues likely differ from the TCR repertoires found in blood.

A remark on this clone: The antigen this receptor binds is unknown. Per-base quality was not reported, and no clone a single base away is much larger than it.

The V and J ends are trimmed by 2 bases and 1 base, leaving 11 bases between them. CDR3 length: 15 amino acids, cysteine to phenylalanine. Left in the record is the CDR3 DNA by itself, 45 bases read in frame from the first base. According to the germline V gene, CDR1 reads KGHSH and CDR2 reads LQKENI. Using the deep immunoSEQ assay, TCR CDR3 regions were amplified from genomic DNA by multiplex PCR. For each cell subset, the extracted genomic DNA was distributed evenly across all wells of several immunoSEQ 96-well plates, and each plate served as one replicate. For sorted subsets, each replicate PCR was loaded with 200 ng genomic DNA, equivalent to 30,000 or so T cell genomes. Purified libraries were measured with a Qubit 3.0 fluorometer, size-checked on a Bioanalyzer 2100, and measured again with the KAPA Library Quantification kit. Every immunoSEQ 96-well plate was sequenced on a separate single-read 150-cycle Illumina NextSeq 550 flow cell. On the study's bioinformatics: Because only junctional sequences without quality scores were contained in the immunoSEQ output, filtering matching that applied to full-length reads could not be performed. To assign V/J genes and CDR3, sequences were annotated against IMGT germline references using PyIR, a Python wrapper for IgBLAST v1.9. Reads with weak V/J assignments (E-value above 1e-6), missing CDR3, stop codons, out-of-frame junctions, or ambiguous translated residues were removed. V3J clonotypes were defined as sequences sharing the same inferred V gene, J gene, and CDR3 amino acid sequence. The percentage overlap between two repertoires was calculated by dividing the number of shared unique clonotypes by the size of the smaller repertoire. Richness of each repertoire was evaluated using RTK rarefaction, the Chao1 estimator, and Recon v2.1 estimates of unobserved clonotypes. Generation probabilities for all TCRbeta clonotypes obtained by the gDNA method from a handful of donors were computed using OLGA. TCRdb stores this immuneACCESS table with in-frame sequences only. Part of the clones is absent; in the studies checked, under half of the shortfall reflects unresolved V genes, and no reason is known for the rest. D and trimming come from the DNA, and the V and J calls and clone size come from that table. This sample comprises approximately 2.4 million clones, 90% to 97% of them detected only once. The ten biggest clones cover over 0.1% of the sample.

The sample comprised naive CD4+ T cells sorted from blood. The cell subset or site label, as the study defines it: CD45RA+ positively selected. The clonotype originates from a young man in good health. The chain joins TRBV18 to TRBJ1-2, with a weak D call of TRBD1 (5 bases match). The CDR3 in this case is CASSPASGNNYGYTF. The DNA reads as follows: TGTGCCAGCTCACCAGCTTCAGGGAATAACTATGGCTACACCTTC. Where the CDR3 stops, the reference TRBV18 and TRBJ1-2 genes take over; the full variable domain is NAGVMQNPRHLVRRRGQEARLRCSPMKGHSHVYWYRQLPEEGLKFMVYLQKENIIDESGMPKERFSAEFPKEGPSILRIQQVVRGDSAAYFCASSPASGNNYGYTFGSGTRLTVV.